This TCR beta chain was identified in a study of T-cell memory formation after mild COVID-19. Overall study: TCR clusters showed largely donor specificity.

General study results and limits: Clones that contracted clustered mainly in CM and EM if CD4+ and in EMRA if CD8+.

This clonotype appeared a few times. Antigen specificity is unknown. This CDR3 spans 14 amino acids. V dropped 3 bases and J dropped 0 bases, with 9 bases sitting between them. Germline V CDR1 and CDR2: KGHSH, LQKENI. One entry per CDR3 protein results from TCRdb running MiXCR on the 5' RACE reads. The top ten hold roughly 14% of the sample, which has hundreds of thousands of distinct CDR3 sequences, around 28% seen once. The specimen was PBMCs or a T cell subset sorted from them (not recorded which). This sequence joins TRBV18 and TRBJ2-7; weak D call: TRBD1 (5 bases). The receptor's source is an adult woman who had mild COVID-19 (a few samples of this study predate the infection). Cell type and time point are not known. The CDR3 loop is CASSPSRASYEQYF. The CDR3 nucleotides read TGTGCCAGCTCACCCAGCAGGGCCTCCTACGAGCAGTACTTC. Together with reference TRBV18 and TRBJ2-7, the CDR3 gives the full variable domain: NAGVMQNPRHLVRRRGQEARLRCSPMKGHSHVYWYRQLPEEGLKFMVYLQKENIIDESGMPKERFSAEFPKEGPSILRIQQVVRGDSAAYFCASSPSRASYEQYFGPGTRLTVT.